This T cell receptor beta chain was identified during a study of OX40 agonist ivuxolimab in advanced cancers. Study at large: Dose-escalation cases comprised hepatocellular carcinoma, melanoma, renal cell or head and neck cancer.

The CDR3 contains 13 residues. The germline V and J ends were trimmed by 2 bases and 8 bases, with 10 bases remaining between them. Germline V gives CDR1 MNHEY, CDR2 SMNVEV (reference sequence). Repertoires were generated with immunoSEQ multiplex PCR, while TCRdb's copy carries only in-frame clones and drops some. The sample lists tens of thousands of clones, approximately 90% occurring once. This sequence originates from an adult with an advanced solid tumor such as melanoma, head and neck, liver or kidney cancer. The starting material was CD4+ or CD8+ T cells sorted from blood, obtained in a trial of the OX40 agonist ivuxolimab. V and J are TRBV27 and TRBJ2-1, with D unresolved. CDR3 region: CASSLLTGHEQFF. CDR3 DNA sequence: TGTGCCAGCAGTTTACTGACCGGGCATGAGCAGTTCTTC.